This passage covers 5 T cell receptor beta chains from one sample sequenced in a study of T cells in Graves' hyperthyroidism and ophthalmopathy. TCR beta CDR3 regions were amplified from RNA transcripts. First-round RT-PCR of the TCR CDR3 relied on the HTBI primer set. TCRdb re-derived calls from the multiplex PCR reads in MiXCR, one entry per CDR3 protein. The sample comprises some 580,000 distinct CDR3 sequences, about 16% of which are singletons, and about 3.5% rests with the top ten. Material: blood. The receptors originated from a middle-aged woman with Graves' ophthalmopathy.

This clonotype has only a few counts. The chain combines TRBV6-1 with TRBJ2-7, with 10 nucleotides matching TRBD1. The trim removed 10 bases at V and 4 bases at J, leaving 13 bases unmatched. The CDR3 runs to 15 residues. CDR1 and CDR2 from the germline V gene are MNHNS and SASEGT. CDR3 DNA sequence: TGTGCCACCCAGAGTATGCGGGACAGGGGATACGAGCAGTACTTC. Protein product: CATQSMRDRGYEQYF.

This clonotype was seen at least ten times. This chain uses TRBV11-2 with TRBJ1-3, with a tentative D call TRBD1 (6 bases). The CDR3 is 16 residues long. V was pared by 5 bases and J by 2 bases, with 16 bases between. The germline CDR1 and CDR2 sequences are SGHAT and FQNNGV. CDR3 region: CASSAGQPATGNTIYF. In nucleotides, the CDR3 is TGTGCCAGCAGCGCTGGACAGCCCGCAACTGGAAACACCATATATTTT.

V and J are TRBV19 and TRBJ2-5; possible D gene TRBD2, 5 bases. With 3 bases removed from V and 5 bases from J, the gap between germline ends came to 13 bases. Germline V gene sequence: CDR1 LNHDA, CDR2 SQIVND (reference sequence). This CDR3 comprises 14 residues. The CDR3 DNA sequence: TGTGCCAGTAGTATCATGGATAGCGCGGAGACCCAGTACTTC. Amino acids: CASSIMDSAETQYF.

This clonotype was detected a few times. The CDR3 DNA reads TGTGCCAGCAGTTATCGGCGGCCTCCGGGGGGCGGGGAGCTGTTTTTT. Encoded protein: CASSYRRPPGGGELFF. This chain uses TRBV6-1 with TRBJ2-2, with 7 nucleotides matching TRBD2. Germline CDR1 is MNHNS and CDR2 is SASEGT. V shed 5 bases, J shed 7 bases, and the junction held 13 bases outside the gene matches. The CDR3 is 16 amino acids.

Ten or more counts support this clonotype. The chain carries TRBV30 and TRBJ1-1; D possibly corresponds to TRBD1 (6 bases). CDR3 length: 14 residues. Germline CDR1 GTSNPN, CDR2 SVGIG (reference sequence). Trimming left V 1 base short and J 7 bases short, with 16 bases between. The CDR3 spells CAWSGRGGSGEAFF. The CDR3 coding sequence is TGTGCCTGGAGTGGACGGGGGGGCTCTGGTGAAGCTTTCTTT.